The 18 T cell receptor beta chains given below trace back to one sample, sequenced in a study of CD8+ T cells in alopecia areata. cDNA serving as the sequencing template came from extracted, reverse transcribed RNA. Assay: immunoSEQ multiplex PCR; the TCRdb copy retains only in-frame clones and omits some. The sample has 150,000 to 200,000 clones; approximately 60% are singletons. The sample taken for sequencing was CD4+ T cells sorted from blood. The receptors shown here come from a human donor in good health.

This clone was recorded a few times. CDR3 nucleotides: TGCAGCGCCGGAGGGGGGAAGAACACTGAAGCTTTCTTT. Its protein product is CSAGGGKNTEAFF. The chain carries TRBV29-1 and TRBJ1-1; possibly TRBD1 for D (6 bases). The CDR3 is made up of 13 amino acids. V was clipped by 7 bases and J by 1 base, with 13 bases between them. Germline V gene sequence: CDR1 SQVTM, CDR2 ANQGSEA.

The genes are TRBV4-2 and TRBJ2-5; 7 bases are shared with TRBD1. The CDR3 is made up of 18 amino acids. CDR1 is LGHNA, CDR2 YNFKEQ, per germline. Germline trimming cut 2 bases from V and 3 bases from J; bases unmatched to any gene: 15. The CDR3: CASSQRSRLRDREETQYF. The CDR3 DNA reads TGTGCCAGCAGCCAAAGGTCGCGTCTCAGGGACAGAGAAGAGACCCAGTACTTC.

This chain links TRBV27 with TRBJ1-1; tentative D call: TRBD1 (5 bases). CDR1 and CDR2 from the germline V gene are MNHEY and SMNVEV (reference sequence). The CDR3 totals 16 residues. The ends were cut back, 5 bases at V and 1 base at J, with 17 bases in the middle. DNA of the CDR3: TGTGCCAGCAGTCCCCGACGGGTGGGGCAGAACACTGAAGCTTTCTTT. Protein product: CASSPRRVGQNTEAFF.

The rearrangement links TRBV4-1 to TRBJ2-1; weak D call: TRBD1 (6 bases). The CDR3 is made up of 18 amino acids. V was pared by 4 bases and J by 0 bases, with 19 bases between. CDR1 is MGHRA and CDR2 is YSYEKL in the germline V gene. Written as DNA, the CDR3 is TGCGCCAGCAGCCTGACCTTCGGACAGCCTCGCTCCTACAATGAGCAGTTCTTC. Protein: CASSLTFGQPRSYNEQFF.

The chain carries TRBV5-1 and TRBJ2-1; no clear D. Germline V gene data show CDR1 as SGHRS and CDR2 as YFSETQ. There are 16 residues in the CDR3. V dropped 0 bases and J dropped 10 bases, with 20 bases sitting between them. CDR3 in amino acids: CASSLEGRTQFGEQFF. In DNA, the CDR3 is TGCGCCAGCAGCTTGGAAGGCAGGACGCAATTTGGGGAGCAGTTCTTC.

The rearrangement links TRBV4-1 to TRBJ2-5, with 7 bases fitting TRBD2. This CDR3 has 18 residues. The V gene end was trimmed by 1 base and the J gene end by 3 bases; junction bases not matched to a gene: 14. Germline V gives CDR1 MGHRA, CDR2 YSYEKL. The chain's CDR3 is CASSQAGRESRWKETQYF. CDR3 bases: TGCGCCAGCAGCCAAGCTGGGCGGGAGAGTAGGTGGAAAGAGACCCAGTACTTC.

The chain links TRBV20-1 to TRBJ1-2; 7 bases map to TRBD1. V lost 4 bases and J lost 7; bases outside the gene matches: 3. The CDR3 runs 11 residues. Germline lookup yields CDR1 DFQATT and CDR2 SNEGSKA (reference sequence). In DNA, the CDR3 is TGCAGTGCTACTAGGGGGCCTGGCTACACCTTC. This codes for CSATRGPGYTF.

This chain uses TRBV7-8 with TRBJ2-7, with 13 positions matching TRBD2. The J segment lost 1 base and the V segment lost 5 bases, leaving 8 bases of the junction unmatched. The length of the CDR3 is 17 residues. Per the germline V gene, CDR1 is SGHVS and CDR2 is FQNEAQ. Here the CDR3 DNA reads TGTGCCAGCAGCCCACGTTTGGGACTAGCGGGATCCTACGAGCAGTACTTC. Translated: CASSPRLGLAGSYEQYF.

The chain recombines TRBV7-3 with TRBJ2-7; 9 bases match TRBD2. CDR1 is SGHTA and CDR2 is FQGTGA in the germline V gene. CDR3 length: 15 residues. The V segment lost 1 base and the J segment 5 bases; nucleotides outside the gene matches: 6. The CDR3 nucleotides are TGTGCCAGCAGCTTAAATGGCGGGAGGGCTAACGAGCAGTACTTC. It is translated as CASSLNGGRANEQYF. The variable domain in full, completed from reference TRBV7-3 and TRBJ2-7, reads GAGVSQTPSNKVTEKGKYVELRCDPISGHTALYWYRQSLGQGPEFLIYFQGTGAADDSGLPNDRFFAVRPEGSVSTLKIQRTERGDSAVYLCASSLNGGRANEQYFGPGTRLTVT.

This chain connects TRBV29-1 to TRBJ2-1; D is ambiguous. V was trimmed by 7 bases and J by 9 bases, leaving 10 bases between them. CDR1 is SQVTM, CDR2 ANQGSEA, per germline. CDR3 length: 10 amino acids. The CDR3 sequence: CSGGVGEQFF. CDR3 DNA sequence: TGCAGCGGTGGTGTGGGTGAGCAGTTCTTC.

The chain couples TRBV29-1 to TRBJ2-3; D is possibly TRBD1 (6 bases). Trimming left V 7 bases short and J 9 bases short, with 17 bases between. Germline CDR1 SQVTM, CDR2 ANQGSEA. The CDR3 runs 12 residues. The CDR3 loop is CSGRRDTKTQYF. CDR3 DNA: TGCAGCGGGCGCCGGGACACCAAAACGCAGTATTTT.

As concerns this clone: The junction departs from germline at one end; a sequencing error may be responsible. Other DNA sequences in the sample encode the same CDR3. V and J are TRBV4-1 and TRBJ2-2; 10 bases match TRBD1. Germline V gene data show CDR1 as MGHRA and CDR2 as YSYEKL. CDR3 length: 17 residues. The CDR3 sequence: CASSQDRQGANTGELFF. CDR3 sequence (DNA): TGCGCCAGCAGCCAAGACAGACAGGGGGCAAACACCGGGGAGCTGTTTTTC.

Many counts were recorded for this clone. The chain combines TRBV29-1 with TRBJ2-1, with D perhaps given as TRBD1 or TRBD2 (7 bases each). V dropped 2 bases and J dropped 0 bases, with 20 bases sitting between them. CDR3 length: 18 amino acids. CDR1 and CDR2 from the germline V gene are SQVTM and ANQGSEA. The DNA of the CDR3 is TGCAGCGTTGAAATGCTTGTGGCCAGGGGGGGCTCCTACAATGAGCAGTTCTTC. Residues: CSVEMLVARGGSYNEQFF.

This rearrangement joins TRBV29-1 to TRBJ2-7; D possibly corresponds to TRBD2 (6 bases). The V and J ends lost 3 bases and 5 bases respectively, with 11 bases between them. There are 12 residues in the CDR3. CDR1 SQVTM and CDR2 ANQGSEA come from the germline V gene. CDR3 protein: CSVDPGVDEQYF. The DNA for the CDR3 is TGCAGCGTTGATCCGGGGGTCGACGAGCAGTACTTC.

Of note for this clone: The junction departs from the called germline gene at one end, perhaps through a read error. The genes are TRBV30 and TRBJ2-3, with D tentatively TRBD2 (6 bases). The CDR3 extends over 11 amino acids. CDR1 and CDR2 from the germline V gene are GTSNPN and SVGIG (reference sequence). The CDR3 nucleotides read TGTGCCCGGAGGGGTGTGGATACGCAGTATTTT. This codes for CARRGVDTQYF.

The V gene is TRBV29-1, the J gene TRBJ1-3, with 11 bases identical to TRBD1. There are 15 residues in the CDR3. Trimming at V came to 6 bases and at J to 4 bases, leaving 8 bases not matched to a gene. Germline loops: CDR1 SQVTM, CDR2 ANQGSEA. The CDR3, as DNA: TGCAGCGTGCGGGACGGACAGGGGGCGGGAAACACCATATATTTT. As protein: CSVRDGQGAGNTIYF.

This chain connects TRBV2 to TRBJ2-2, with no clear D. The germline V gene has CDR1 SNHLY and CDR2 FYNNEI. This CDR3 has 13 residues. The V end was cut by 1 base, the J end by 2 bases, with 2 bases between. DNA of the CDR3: TGTGCCAGCAGTGAAGACAACACCGGGGAGCTGTTTTTT. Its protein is CASSEDNTGELFF.

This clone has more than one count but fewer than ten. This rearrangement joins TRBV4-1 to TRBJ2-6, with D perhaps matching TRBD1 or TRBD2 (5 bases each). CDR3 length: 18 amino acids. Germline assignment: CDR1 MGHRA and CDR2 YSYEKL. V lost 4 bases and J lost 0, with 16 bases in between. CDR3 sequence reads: CASSPGQVKYSGANVLTF. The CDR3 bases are TGCGCCAGCAGCCCGGGGCAGGTCAAATACTCTGGGGCCAACGTCCTGACTTTC.